This T cell receptor (beta chain) was documented in a study of Graves' ophthalmopathy and Graves' hyperthyroidism. As for the study in general: Cases classed as stable hyperthyroidism had no ophthalmopathy within 18 months of follow-up.

As regards this clonotype: Its antigen is not known.

If patients had other autoimmune diseases, uncontrolled infections, pregnancy or lactation, they were excluded. Study-level points and caveats: Its predictions of ophthalmopathy progression gave the model over 65% sensitivity and about 72% specificity.

The study amplified TCR beta CDR3 regions using RNA transcripts. Second-round multiplex PCR followed a first-round RT-PCR using HTBI primers. One entry per CDR3 protein results from TCRdb running MiXCR on the multiplex PCR reads. Among over a million distinct CDR3 sequences listed, about two fifths were seen once. Deletions cut 5 bases from V and 5 bases from J, with 11 bases between. This CDR3 has 13 amino acids. Germline-derived CDR1 and CDR2 are SGHTA and FQGNSA. J is TRBJ2-3 and V is TRBV7-2, with a weak D call TRBD2 (5 bases). This TCR came from an adult man with Graves' hyperthyroidism. The sequencing sample was made of peripheral blood or thyroid tissue (not recorded which). As DNA, the CDR3 is TGTGCCAGCAGCCGGGAAGCTCAAGATACGCAGTATTTT. This translates into CASSREAQDTQYF.